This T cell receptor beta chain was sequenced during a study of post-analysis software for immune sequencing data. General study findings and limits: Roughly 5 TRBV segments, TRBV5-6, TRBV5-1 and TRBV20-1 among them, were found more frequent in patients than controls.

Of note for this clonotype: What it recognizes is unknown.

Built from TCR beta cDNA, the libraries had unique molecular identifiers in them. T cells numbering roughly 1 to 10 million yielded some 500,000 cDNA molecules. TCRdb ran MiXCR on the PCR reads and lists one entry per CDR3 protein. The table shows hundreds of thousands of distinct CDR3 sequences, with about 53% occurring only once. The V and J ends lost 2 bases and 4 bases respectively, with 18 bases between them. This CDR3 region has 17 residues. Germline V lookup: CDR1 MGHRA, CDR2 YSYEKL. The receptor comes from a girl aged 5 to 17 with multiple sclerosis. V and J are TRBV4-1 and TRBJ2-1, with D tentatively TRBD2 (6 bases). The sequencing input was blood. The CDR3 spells CASSQPEGWAGYNEQFF. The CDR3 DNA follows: TGCGCCAGCAGCCAACCCGAGGGTTGGGCGGGGTACAATGAGCAGTTCTTC.